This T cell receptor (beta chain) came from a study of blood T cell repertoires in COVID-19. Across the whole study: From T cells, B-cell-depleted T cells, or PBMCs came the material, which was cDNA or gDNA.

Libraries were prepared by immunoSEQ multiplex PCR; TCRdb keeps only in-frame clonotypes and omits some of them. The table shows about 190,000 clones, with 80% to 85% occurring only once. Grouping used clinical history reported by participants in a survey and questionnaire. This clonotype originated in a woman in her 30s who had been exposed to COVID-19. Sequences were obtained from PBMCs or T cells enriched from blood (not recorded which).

CDR3 DNA sequence: TGTGCCAGCAGCCAGGGGACTAGCGGCTCTACCCATGAGCAGTTCTTC. Translating gives CASSQGTSGSTHEQFF. The chain has TRBV11-2 and TRBJ2-1, with 11 bases that match TRBD2. The CDR3 has 16 residues. In germline, CDR1 is SGHAT, CDR2 FQNNGV. Trimming removed 5 bases from V and 8 bases from J; junction bases left unmatched: 11. The full variable domain, in which reference TRBV11-2 and TRBJ2-1 provide the parts outside the CDR3, is EAGVAQSPRYKIIEKRQSVAFWCNPISGHATLYWYQQILGQGPKLLIQFQNNGVVDDSQLPKDRFSAERLKGVDSTLKIQPAKLEDSAVYLCASSQGTSGSTHEQFFGPGTRLTVL.